The source of this T cell receptor beta chain is a study of PD-L1 blockade in urothelial cancer (dated by TCRdb to about 2017). Broadly, across the study: Therapy was started around 2014 for all patients, and atezolizumab 1,200 mg was administered intravenously every 3 weeks. About 85% of the roughly 29 patients were identified as males with urothelial cancer of bladder origin, and a prior smoking history was reported by 18 of 29 patients. Blood samples gave median yields of approximately 130,000 T cells and more than 80,000 unique TCRs, along with a median clonality of roughly 0.08. Blood samples were analyzed 3 weeks after the start of treatment (second dose) and 6 weeks after the start of treatment. Durable clinical benefit was defined as a progression-free survival longer than 6 months, and TCR features were additionally tested against progression-free survival and overall survival. In the same patients, pretreatment tumors underwent whole exome sequencing and RNA sequencing in addition to TCR sequencing. Durable clinical benefit was achieved by nine patients and was not achieved by 20 patients. The study, an exploratory multi-omic analysis, examined somatic, immune and clinical correlates of response to PD-L1 blockade with atezolizumab in urothelial cancer. Pretreatment tumor samples and matched peripheral blood, collected serially before and after atezolizumab treatment, underwent TCR sequencing. An ECOG performance status of 0 or 1 was recorded for the patients, and 0 to 3 prior chemotherapy regimens had been received by the patients. Pretreatment blood TCR-seq was available for twenty-nine patients, at least one posttreatment blood collection was obtained for some 24 patients, and tumor TCR-seq was available for some 24 patients.

Of note for this clone: Its specific antigen is unknown. No base quality information exists; no much larger clone differs at one position.

The study at large found these results: Improved progression-free and overall survival was associated with having pretreatment peripheral blood TCR clonality below the median. Because the sample size was small (n ≈ 30) and many exploratory analyses were performed, the results are intended to be hypothesis-generating. At 3 weeks after the start of treatment, tumor-associated TCR clones in peripheral blood had expanded more in patients with durable benefit (n ≈ 22, p = 0.022).

Taken from the germline V gene (reference sequence), the CDR1 and CDR2 loops are SGHAT and FQDESV. The junction carries 5 bases between V and J, which are trimmed by 4 bases and 7 bases respectively. The CDR3 goes from the cysteine to the phenylalanine over 12 residues. The retained sequence is limited to the CDR3, 36 bases, with the frame set at the first base. Each PCR received spiked-in synthetic TCR analog templates so that absolute template abundance could be estimated from read counts. Using the immunoSEQ assay, TCRbeta CDR3 regions were amplified from genomic DNA with bias-controlled V and J gene primers. Sequencing of rearranged TCRbeta segments was performed at approximately 20X coverage. Processing in the source paper ran as follows. Sequencing errors were corrected by clustering and CDR3s were annotated against IMGT to assign V, D and J genes. Only productive TCRbeta rearrangements were used in downstream analyses, excluding out-of-frame or stop-codon sequences. Clonality was calculated as one minus the Shannon entropy normalized by the log of the number of unique productive sequences. Clones differing between time points or between blood and tumor were identified by Fisher's exact test with Benjamini-Hochberg correction at adjusted p below 0.01. TCRdb limited this immuneACCESS table to in-frame rearrangements with V and J called. A share of clones is missing; checked studies link under half to unresolved V genes, and the rest is unexplained. That table supplies the V and J calls and clone size; D and trimming were determined from the DNA. The sample contains more than 60,000 clones, more than 70% of them found a single time. The leading ten clones occupy roughly 10% of the sample.

What the time point label conveys for this sample: peripheral blood 6 weeks after treatment start. The cohort comprised fewer than 35 patients with locally advanced or metastatic urothelial carcinoma treated at Memorial Sloan Kettering on a trial protocol. Peripheral blood mononuclear cells were collected from each patient pretreatment and during treatment, giving between 1 and 8 total time points per patient. The Qiagen DNeasy Blood extraction kit was used to purify genomic DNA from total PBMCs and from tumor samples. PBMCs were collected pretreatment and during treatment, and were isolated and stored as previously described.

This material consisted of PBMCs, taken around atezolizumab (anti-PD-L1) treatment. The chain uses TRBV11-1 and TRBJ1-6, with the identity of the D gene unclear. This sequence was found in a man in his 60s with urothelial cancer. The DNA sequence reads TGTGCCAGCAGCTCCGGGAATTCACCCCTCCACTTT. Its amino acids are CASSSGNSPLHF.